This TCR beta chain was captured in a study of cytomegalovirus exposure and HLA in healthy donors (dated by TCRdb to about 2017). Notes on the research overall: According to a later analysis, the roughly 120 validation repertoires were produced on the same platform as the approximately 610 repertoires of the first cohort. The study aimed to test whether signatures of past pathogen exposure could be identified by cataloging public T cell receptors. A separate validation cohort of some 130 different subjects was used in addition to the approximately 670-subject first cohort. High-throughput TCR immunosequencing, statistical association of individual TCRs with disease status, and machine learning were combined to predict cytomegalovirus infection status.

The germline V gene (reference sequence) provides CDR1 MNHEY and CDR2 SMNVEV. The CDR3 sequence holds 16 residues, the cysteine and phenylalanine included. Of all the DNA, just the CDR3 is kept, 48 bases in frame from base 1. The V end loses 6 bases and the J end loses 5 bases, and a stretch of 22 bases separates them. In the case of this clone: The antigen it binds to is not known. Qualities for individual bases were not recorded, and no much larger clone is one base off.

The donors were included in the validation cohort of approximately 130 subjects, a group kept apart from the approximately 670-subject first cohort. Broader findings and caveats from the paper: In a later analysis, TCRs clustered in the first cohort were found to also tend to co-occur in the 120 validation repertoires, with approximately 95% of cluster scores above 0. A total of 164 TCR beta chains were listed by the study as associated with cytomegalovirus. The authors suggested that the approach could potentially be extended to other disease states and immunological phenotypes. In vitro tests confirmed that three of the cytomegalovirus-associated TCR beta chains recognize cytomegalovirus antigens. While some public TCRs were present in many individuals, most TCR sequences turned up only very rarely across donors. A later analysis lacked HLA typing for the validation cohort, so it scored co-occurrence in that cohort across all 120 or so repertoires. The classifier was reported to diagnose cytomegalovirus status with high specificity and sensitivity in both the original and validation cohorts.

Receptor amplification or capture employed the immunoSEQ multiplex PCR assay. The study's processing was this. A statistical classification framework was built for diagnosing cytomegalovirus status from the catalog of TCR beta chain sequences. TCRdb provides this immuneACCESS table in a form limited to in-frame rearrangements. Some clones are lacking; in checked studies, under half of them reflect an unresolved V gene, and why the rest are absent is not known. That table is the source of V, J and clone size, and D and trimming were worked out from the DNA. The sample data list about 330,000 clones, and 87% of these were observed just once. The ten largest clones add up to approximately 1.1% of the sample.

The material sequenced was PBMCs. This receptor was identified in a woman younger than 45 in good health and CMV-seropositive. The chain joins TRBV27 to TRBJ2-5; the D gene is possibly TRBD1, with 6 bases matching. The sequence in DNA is TGTGCCAGCAGGAACTCCGGGACAACAGGGTGGGAGACCCAGTACTTC. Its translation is CASRNSGTTGWETQYF.